The clone carrying this TCR beta chain was seen a handful of times. Antigen unknown. The sample originates from a study of T-cell memory formation after mild COVID-19. Across the study: TCR clusters mostly belonged to single donors.

5'RACE, which relied on constant-segment primers, yielded TCR alpha and TCR beta cDNA libraries carrying sample barcodes and UMIs. TCRdb re-derived calls from the 5' RACE reads in MiXCR, one entry per CDR3 protein. The sample lists around 45,000 distinct CDR3 sequences, 7.5% to 10% occurring once. Overall study results and limits: In pre-infection memory, a portion of responding clones appeared, which suggested that cross-reactive memory joined.

J gave up 7 bases and V 3 bases, and 14 bases lay outside the gene matches. The CDR3 is 15 residues long. Germline CDR1 reads GTSNPN; CDR2 reads SVGIG (reference sequence). The chain couples TRBV30 to TRBJ1-2, with TRBD1 identical over 7 bases. The sequenced material came from PBMCs or a T cell subset sorted from them (not recorded which). This TCR was sampled from an adult woman who had mild COVID-19 (a few samples of this study predate the infection). Cell type and time point are not known. The chain's CDR3 is CAWRVPTGDGAGYTF. DNA of the CDR3: TGTGCCTGGAGAGTTCCAACAGGGGACGGGGCTGGCTACACCTTC.